This is a list of T cell receptor beta chains from one sample in a study of Tregs in tolerant kidney transplant recipients. The table came from immunoSEQ multiplex PCR; TCRdb's copy has only in-frame clones and leaves some out. The table has 90,000 or so clones, roughly nine tenths seen once. What was sequenced was CD8+ T cells from blood. The receptors stem from a human donor in good health. The CDR3 runs from the conserved cysteine through the conserved F or W. Fields, in order: CDR3 length, D gene, clone size, V gene, J gene, CDR3 protein, CDR3 DNA. The D gene is left open where the match is weak. Rows may omit the clone size; those that give it use once, few, many or a size class.

16	TRBD2	-	TRBV4-1	TRBJ2-2	CASSQYSGGNTGELFF	TGCGCCAGCAGCCAATATAGCGGGGGGAACACCGGGGAGCTGTTTTTT
16	TRBD1	-	TRBV11-2	TRBJ1-4	CASSSRGIATNEKLFF	TGTGCCAGCAGCTCCAGGGGGATTGCAACTAATGAAAAACTGTTTTTT
14	-	-	TRBV6-5	TRBJ2-2	CASSPGVGTGELFF	TGTGCCAGCAGTCCCGGGGTTGGCACCGGGGAGCTGTTTTTT
14	-	once	TRBV27	TRBJ2-7	CASRIAGGVDEQYF	TGTGCCAGCAGAATAGCCGGAGGGGTCGACGAGCAGTACTTC
16	TRBD2	once	TRBV6-1	TRBJ2-7	CASSEDLAGPGYEQYF	TGTGCCAGCAGTGAAGACCTAGCGGGGCCGGGGTACGAGCAGTACTTC
11	-	-	TRBV9	TRBJ1-1	CASSLTVEAFF	TGTGCCAGCAGCCTGACAGTTGAAGCTTTCTTT
17	TRBD2	-	TRBV18	TRBJ2-5	CASSSSPGLAFQETQYF	TGTGCCAGCTCATCCTCTCCGGGACTAGCCTTCCAAGAGACCCAGTACTTC
15	-	-	TRBV7-8	TRBJ2-7	CASSLTPATLEEQYF	TGTGCCAGCAGCTTGACCCCCGCTACCCTAGAAGAGCAGTACTTC
16	TRBD1	-	TRBV6-1	TRBJ2-1	CASSEAVDRPTNEQFF	TGTGCCAGCAGTGAAGCGGTGGACAGGCCTACGAATGAGCAGTTCTTC
15	TRBD2	-	TRBV6-5	TRBJ2-7	CASSYSGRSSYEQYF	TGTGCCAGCAGCTATAGCGGGAGGTCTTCCTACGAGCAGTACTTC
13	-	-	TRBV27	TRBJ2-7	CASSFSPSIEQYF	TGTGCCAGCAGTTTTAGTCCCTCAATCGAGCAGTACTTC
16	TRBD2	-	TRBV11-2	TRBJ2-7	CASSLGERERRYEQYF	TGTGCCAGCAGCTTAGGGGAGCGGGAGCGGCGATACGAGCAGTACTTC
15	TRBD1	-	TRBV10-2	TRBJ1-2	CASNPTGTGGYGYTF	TGCGCCAGCAACCCAACCGGGACAGGGGGCTATGGCTACACCTTC
18	TRBD1	-	TRBV12-5	TRBJ2-1	CASGLVFPPGQGDNEQFF	TGTGCTAGTGGTTTGGTATTCCCTCCGGGACAGGGAGACAATGAGCAGTTCTTC
15	-	-	TRBV7-8	TRBJ2-7	CASSINPGGNDEQYF	TGTGCCAGCAGCATAAATCCAGGGGGGAACGACGAGCAGTACTTC
14	-	-	TRBV7-9	TRBJ1-2	CASSLEETIYGYTF	TGTGCCAGCAGCTTGGAAGAGACCATCTATGGCTACACCTTC
17	TRBD2	-	TRBV4-1	TRBJ2-5	CASSPGTSGTYQETQYF	TGCGCCAGCAGCCCCGGGACTAGCGGGACGTACCAAGAGACCCAGTACTTC
16	TRBD2	once	TRBV11-2	TRBJ2-3	CASSPGTSGAWDTQYF	TGTGCCAGCAGCCCAGGGACTAGCGGGGCGTGGGATACGCAGTATTTT
18	TRBD2	-	TRBV19	TRBJ2-7	CASSITLQTSGFSYEQYF	TGTGCCAGTAGTATTACCCTCCAAACTAGCGGGTTCTCCTACGAGCAGTACTTC
14	-	-	TRBV13	TRBJ2-4	CASSLRIRGNIQYF	TGTGCCAGCAGCTTGAGGATCAGGGGAAACATTCAGTACTTC
15	-	-	TRBV7-9	TRBJ2-7	CASSLGVGAAYEQYF	TGTGCCAGCAGCTTAGGAGTAGGGGCGGCCTACGAGCAGTACTTC
18	-	-	TRBV10-3	TRBJ2-3	CAIRGTQGGETSTDTQYF	TGTGCCATCAGGGGGACCCAGGGAGGAGAAACTAGCACAGATACGCAGTATTTT
14	-	-	TRBV6-6	TRBJ1-3	CASSWGISGNTIYF	TGTGCCAGCAGTTGGGGCATCTCTGGAAACACCATATATTTT
15	TRBD1	-	TRBV7-9	TRBJ1-1	CASIIRDRVLTEAFF	TGTGCCAGCATCATTCGGGACAGGGTTTTAACTGAAGCTTTCTTT
15	TRBD2	-	TRBV7-9	TRBJ2-5	CASSLNGRHQETQYF	TGTGCCAGCAGCTTAAACGGGAGGCACCAAGAGACCCAGTACTTC
15	TRBD1	-	TRBV9	TRBJ1-2	CASSGDRDGGYGYTF	TGTGCCAGCAGTGGGGACAGGGACGGAGGCTATGGCTACACCTTC
16	TRBD2	-	TRBV4-1	TRBJ2-7	CASSQDRTSGTYEQYF	TGCGCCAGCAGCCAAGACCGGACTAGCGGGACCTACGAGCAGTACTTC
18	TRBD1	once	TRBV2	TRBJ1-1	CASSQRSEDRGLNTEAFF	TGTGCCAGCAGTCAACGGTCCGAGGACAGGGGCTTGAACACTGAAGCTTTCTTT
17	TRBD2	-	TRBV4-1	TRBJ2-7	CASSQEETSGPPYEQYF	TGCGCCAGCAGCCAAGAGGAGACTAGCGGGCCCCCCTACGAGCAGTACTTC
14	-	-	TRBV10-3	TRBJ2-5	CAISESAPQETQYF	TGTGCCATCAGTGAGTCAGCGCCCCAAGAGACCCAGTACTTC
13	-	-	TRBV6-5	TRBJ2-7	CASSPGRSYEQYF	TGTGCCAGCAGTCCGGGACGGTCCTACGAGCAGTACTTC
15	-	-	TRBV7-8	TRBJ2-7	CASSPLSLGSYEQYF	TGTGCCAGCAGCCCCCTTTCCCTAGGCTCCTACGAGCAGTACTTC
13	-	few	TRBV29-1	TRBJ2-7	CSAARGVSYEQYF	TGCAGCGCAGCCCGAGGGGTGTCGTACGAGCAGTACTTC
16	-	-	TRBV5-4	TRBJ2-5	CASRRYRDPNQETQYF	TGTGCCAGCAGGCGTTACAGGGACCCCAACCAAGAGACCCAGTACTTC
11	-	-	TRBV2	TRBJ2-5	CASPTQETQYF	TGTGCCAGCCCAACCCAAGAGACCCAGTACTTC
19	-	-	TRBV5-6	TRBJ2-5	CASSLGWRQAENKMETQYF	TGTGCCAGCAGCTTGGGCTGGAGACAGGCTGAGAATAAAATGGAGACCCAGTACTTC
10	TRBD2	-	TRBV2	TRBJ2-1	CASMGLAGFF	TGTGCCAGCATGGGACTAGCGGGGTTCTTC
17	TRBD2	-	TRBV4-1	TRBJ2-7	CASSQGYRGVLGYEQYF	TGCGCCAGCAGCCAAGGATATCGGGGGGTTCTGGGCTACGAGCAGTACTTC
18	TRBD1	-	TRBV27	TRBJ2-2	CASSIRPPTGGYTGELFF	TGTGCCAGCAGTATACGACCCCCGACAGGGGGGTACACCGGGGAGCTGTTTTTT
13	-	once	TRBV6-5	TRBJ1-2	CASAGGDTDGYTF	TGTGCCAGCGCCGGTGGGGACACCGATGGCTACACCTTC
13	TRBD1	-	TRBV5-6	TRBJ2-7	CASAGQESYEQYF	TGTGCCAGCGCGGGACAGGAGTCCTACGAGCAGTACTTC
15	-	once	TRBV7-9	TRBJ1-2	CASSLGDRRNYGYTF	TGTGCCAGCAGCTTAGGAGACAGGCGTAACTATGGCTACACCTTC
13	-	-	TRBV30	TRBJ1-2	CAWMRGHNYGYTF	TGTGCCTGGATGAGGGGACATAACTATGGCTACACCTTC
13	-	-	TRBV14	TRBJ2-7	CASSGDINYEQYF	TGTGCCAGCAGTGGGGACATCAACTACGAGCAGTACTTC
16	-	-	TRBV9	TRBJ1-1	CASSETGGGVSTEAFF	TGTGCCAGCAGCGAGACAGGTGGTGGGGTGAGCACTGAAGCTTTCTTT
13	-	-	TRBV5-1	TRBJ2-5	CASSLGRQETQYF	TGCGCCAGCAGCTTGGGGAGGCAAGAGACCCAGTACTTC
16	TRBD2	-	TRBV9	TRBJ2-1	CASSVVQRGPYNEQFF	TGTGCCAGCAGCGTAGTTCAGCGGGGGCCCTACAATGAGCAGTTCTTC
15	TRBD2	-	TRBV7-9	TRBJ2-1	CASSPLAGVYHEQFF	TGTGCCAGCAGCCCACTAGCGGGAGTTTATCATGAGCAGTTCTTC
14	-	-	TRBV11-2	TRBJ2-5	CASSLIGGSGSQYF	TGTGCCAGCAGCTTAATCGGGGGTAGTGGTTCCCAGTACTTC
13	-	-	TRBV30	TRBJ2-7	CAWSDHRSYEQYF	TGTGCCTGGTCGGATCACCGCTCCTACGAGCAGTACTTC
16	TRBD2	-	TRBV11-2	TRBJ2-1	CASSLEGGSFVDEQFF	TGTGCCAGCAGCTTAGAGGGCGGGAGCTTCGTCGATGAGCAGTTCTTC
13	-	-	TRBV6-5	TRBJ1-2	CASSYAWTEGYTF	TGTGCCAGCAGTTACGCGTGGACTGAGGGCTACACCTTC
17	-	-	TRBV7-7	TRBJ2-1	CASSLRADPGAYNEQFF	TGTGCTAGCAGCTTAAGGGCGGACCCGGGCGCCTACAATGAGCAGTTCTTC
13	-	-	TRBV4-2	TRBJ2-7	CASSQESEDEQYF	TGTGCCAGCAGCCAAGAGTCGGAGGACGAGCAGTACTTC
15	-	-	TRBV13	TRBJ1-1	CASSITDKMNTEAFF	TGTGCCAGCAGCATCACGGACAAAATGAACACTGAAGCTTTCTTT